One and the same sample provided the 28 T cell receptor beta chains below, sequenced in a study of blood T cell repertoires in COVID-19. TCRdb's table, derived via immunoSEQ multiplex PCR, lists solely in-frame clones and lacks some. This table holds 95,000 to 100,000 clones, roughly four fifths found once. Material for sequencing was peripheral blood. The receptors were gathered from a human donor in a cohort sampled during active COVID-19.

This chain links TRBV27 with TRBJ1-2; 10 bases align to TRBD1. The J segment lost 5 bases and the V segment lost 2 bases, leaving 5 bases of the junction unmatched. Germline loops: CDR1 MNHEY, CDR2 SMNVEV (reference sequence). This CDR3 spans 15 amino acids. The CDR3, as DNA: TGTGCCAGCAGTTTAGGGACAGGGGATCGGTATGGCTACACCTTC. It translates to CASSLGTGDRYGYTF.

V is TRBV18 and J is TRBJ2-7; TRBD2 aligns across 9 bases. CDR1 and CDR2 from the germline V gene are KGHSH and LQKENI. The J segment lost 2 bases and the V segment lost 6 bases, leaving 14 bases of the junction unmatched. This CDR3 is 17 amino acids long. CDR3 nucleotide sequence: TGTGCCAGCTCGCGAGGCGCTAGCGGGGATACTACCTACGAGCAGTACTTC. Translating it yields CASSRGASGDTTYEQYF.

This clone was observed a single time. The genes are TRBV28 and TRBJ1-1; 11 nucleotides line up with TRBD1. The CDR3 runs 14 residues. Germline-derived CDR1 and CDR2 are MDHEN and SYDVKM. The J segment lost 6 bases and the V segment lost 6 bases, leaving 6 bases of the junction unmatched. Here the CDR3 DNA reads TGTGCCAGCAGAGTAGGACAGGGGGCCTCTGAAGCTTTCTTT. Protein product: CASRVGQGASEAFF.

The chain has TRBV5-1 and TRBJ2-7; D might be TRBD1 (8 bases). CDR3 length: 15 amino acids. Germline V gene data show CDR1 as SGHRS and CDR2 as YFSETQ. Trimming took off 4 bases at V and 2 bases at J, with 16 bases between the two ends. The CDR3 DNA sequence: TGCGCCAGCAGCCTGGGAGGGACAGGCGCCTACGAGCAGTACTTC. This codes for CASSLGGTGAYEQYF. Drawing the rest from reference TRBV5-1 and TRBJ2-7, the complete variable domain is KAGVTQTPRYLIKTRGQQVTLSCSPISGHRSVSWYQQTPGQGLQFLFEYFSETQRNKGNFPGRFSGRQFSNSRSEMNVSTLELGDSALYLCASSLGGTGAYEQYFGPGTRLTVT.

The CDR3 region has the DNA TGTGCCAGCGGACCTAACAGGGGGCTGAACACTGAAGCTTTCTTT. Translated: CASGPNRGLNTEAFF. V and J are TRBV11-1 and TRBJ1-1; 9 bases agree with TRBD1. Germline V gene lookup returns CDR1 SGHAT and CDR2 FQDESV (reference sequence). Trimming removed 8 bases from V and 0 bases from J; junction bases left unmatched: 7. The CDR3 loop spans 15 amino acids.

This sequence joins TRBV5-6 and TRBJ1-1; tentatively, D is TRBD1 (5 bases). V lost 4 bases to trimming and J lost 1 base, with 11 bases between them. The CDR3 runs to 14 residues. The germline CDR1 and CDR2 sequences are SGHDT and YYEEEE. Here the CDR3 DNA reads TGTGCCAGCAGCGCACGACAGACGAACACTGAAGCTTTCTTT. Residues: CASSARQTNTEAFF.

This sequence joins TRBV4-1 and TRBJ2-1; D is unresolved. CDR1 is MGHRA, CDR2 YSYEKL, per germline. CDR3 length: 16 residues. The V end lost 1 base, the J end lost 0 bases, and 10 bases lay between the germline ends. CDR3 amino acids: CASSQAAPSSYNEQFF. The CDR3, as DNA: TGCGCCAGCAGCCAAGCCGCGCCTAGCTCCTACAATGAGCAGTTCTTC.

This clone was recorded a few times. The chain links TRBV19 to TRBJ1-4; no reliable D call. Trimming removed 5 bases at V and 3 bases at J, with 10 bases between. This CDR3 has 14 residues. CDR1 and CDR2 (germline): LNHDA, SQIVND (reference sequence). CDR3 DNA: TGTGCCAGTAGTGCGCAGCGTGCTAATGAAAAACTGTTTTTT. It translates to CASSAQRANEKLFF.

This chain connects TRBV7-2 to TRBJ2-5; TRBD1 matches at 7 bases. Germline V gene lookup returns CDR1 SGHTA and CDR2 FQGNSA. The junction had 5 bases not matched to a gene; V was cut back by 2 bases and J by 5 bases. This CDR3 region has 14 residues. For the CDR3, the DNA is TGTGCCAGCAGCTTATCGGGACAGAGGGAGACCCAGTACTTC. Translated: CASSLSGQRETQYF.

With respect to this clone: Other DNA variants within this sample encode the same CDR3. The chain carries TRBV7-2 and TRBJ2-7; D not resolved. V was cut by 1 base and J by 3 bases, with 7 bases left in between. CDR1 is SGHTA and CDR2 is FQGNSA in the germline V gene. The CDR3 covers 13 residues. The CDR3 loop reads CASSLGHSYEQYF. As DNA, the CDR3 is TGTGCCAGCAGCTTAGGGCACAGCTACGAGCAGTACTTC.

The chain couples TRBV12-3 or TRBV12-4 to TRBJ2-7, with no clear D. This CDR3 is 12 amino acids long. The V gene lost 3 bases and the J gene lost 3 bases, with 6 bases spanning the gap. The CDR3 region is CASSFGGYEQYF. CDR3 nucleotide sequence: TGTGCCAGCAGTTTCGGCGGCTACGAGCAGTACTTC.

This clone was seen more than once but under ten times. The chain has TRBV9 and TRBJ1-3, with D perhaps matching TRBD1 (5 bases). Trimming cost V 0 bases and J 3 bases, with 7 bases left between them. CDR1 is SGDLS and CDR2 is YYNGEE in the germline V gene. CDR3 length: 14 amino acids. The CDR3 reads CASSVGQGGNTIYF. In DNA form, the CDR3 reads TGTGCCAGCAGCGTAGGCCAGGGTGGAAACACCATATATTTT.

The chain uses TRBV11-3 and TRBJ1-1, with TRBD1 matching over 8 bases. This CDR3 has 15 residues. The germline CDR1 and CDR2 sequences are SGHNT and YENEEA. Trimming took 3 bases from V and 1 from J; bases not matched to a gene: 4. The CDR3: CASSLTGAGNTEAFF. CDR3 DNA sequence: TGTGCCAGCAGCTTGACAGGGGCTGGGAACACTGAAGCTTTCTTT.

The V gene is TRBV27, the J gene TRBJ2-3, with 9 bases lining up with TRBD1. The germline CDR1 and CDR2 sequences are MNHEY and SMNVEV (reference sequence). The CDR3 is 15 residues long. V trimming: 4 bases; J trimming: 2 bases; junction bases outside the gene matches: 4. Here the CDR3 DNA reads TGTGCCAGCAGTTCCAGACAGGGGGTCACAGATACGCAGTATTTT. Translation: CASSSRQGVTDTQYF.

This clone was seen only a few times. The chain links TRBV18 to TRBJ1-1; 9 bases map to TRBD1. This CDR3 region has 16 residues. V was pared by 3 bases and J by 6 bases, with 11 bases of the junction left unmatched. Germline-derived CDR1 and CDR2 are KGHSH and LQKENI. As DNA, the CDR3 is TGTGCCAGCTCACCCGTTACAGGGGGCTTGACCGCTGAAGCTTTCTTT. Translating it yields CASSPVTGGLTAEAFF.

The chain carries TRBV4-1 and TRBJ2-1; perhaps TRBD2 as D (5 bases). Germline V gene lookup returns CDR1 MGHRA and CDR2 YSYEKL. V was cut by 2 bases and J by 10 bases, with 12 bases left in between. CDR3 length: 13 residues. The CDR3 is CASSQTPGLEQFF. CDR3 bases: TGCGCCAGCAGCCAAACCCCGGGGTTGGAGCAGTTCTTC.

This clone was counted between two and nine times. V and J are TRBV6-2 or TRBV6-3 and TRBJ2-1; possible D gene TRBD2, 5 bases. Trimming cost V 6 bases and J 11 bases, with 14 bases left between them. Per germline, CDR1 MNHEY and CDR2 SVGEGT. CDR3 length: 12 amino acids. CDR3 DNA sequence: TGTGCCAGCAGCCCCGCGGGCCGGAAGCAGTTCTTC. Its protein is CASSPAGRKQFF.

The rearrangement links TRBV18 to TRBJ2-1, with 10 positions matching TRBD2. Germline lookup yields CDR1 KGHSH and CDR2 LQKENI. The CDR3 consists of 15 residues. The V and J ends lost 6 bases and 5 bases, in that order; junction bases with no gene match: 7. The CDR3 DNA reads TGTGCCAGCTCCCTCCGGACTAGCGGCCACAATGAGCAGTTCTTC. Its protein is CASSLRTSGHNEQFF.

This clone has more than one count but fewer than ten. The chain combines TRBV7-9 with TRBJ1-5; perhaps TRBD1 as D (6 bases). In germline, CDR1 is SEHNR, CDR2 FQNEAQ (reference sequence). CDR3 length: 15 residues. V was cut by 5 bases and J by 6 bases, with 17 bases left in between. CDR3 in DNA: TGTGCCAGCAGCCCCATCGGGGGGCTTGGTCAGCCCCAGCATTTT. Its translation is CASSPIGGLGQPQHF.

This rearrangement joins TRBV6-5 to TRBJ1-2; 7 positions match TRBD1. V gave up 5 bases and J gave up 7 bases; unmatched junction bases: 13. The CDR3 totals 15 residues. The germline gives CDR1 MNHEY, CDR2 SVGAGI. The CDR3 nucleotides are TGTGCCAGCAGTCCGGGACAGACGCGCGGTGGTGGCTACACCTTC. It specifies CASSPGQTRGGGYTF.

In this sample, this clone turned up once. The chain has TRBV4-3 and TRBJ1-2; 7 bases map to TRBD1. The CDR3 extends over 15 amino acids. The V segment lost 0 bases and the J segment 4 bases; nucleotides outside the gene matches: 5. Germline-derived CDR1 and CDR2 are LGHNA and YSLEER. The CDR3 bases are TGCGCCAGCAGCCAAGATGAGGCAGGGGGCTATGGCTACACCTTC. Amino acid sequence: CASSQDEAGGYGYTF.

This clone was observed once. The chain's CDR3 is CASSLGDRETGNTIYF. The CDR3 bases are TGTGCCAGCAGCTTAGGGGACAGGGAGACTGGAAACACCATATATTTT. This sequence joins TRBV7-9 and TRBJ1-3; TRBD1 agrees at 9 bases. This CDR3 is built from 16 residues. The junction had 3 bases not matched to a gene; V was cut back by 1 base and J by 2 bases. Germline V CDR1 and CDR2: SEHNR, FQNEAQ (reference sequence). Full variable domain (missing parts from reference TRBV7-9 and TRBJ1-3): DTGVSQNPRHKITKRGQNVTFRCDPISEHNRLYWYRQTLGQGPEFLTYFQNEAQLEKSRLLSDRFSAERPKGSFSTLEIQRTEQGDSAMYLCASSLGDRETGNTIYFGEGSWLTVV.

The chain combines TRBV6-5 with TRBJ1-5; D possibly corresponds to TRBD1 (5 bases). Germline V gene data show CDR1 as MNHEY and CDR2 as SVGAGI. The CDR3 is made up of 15 amino acids. Between the trimmed V and J ends, which lost 7 bases and 0 bases, there was a span of 13 bases. CDR3 protein: CASNNGGVSNQPQHF. The CDR3 nucleotides are TGTGCCAGCAATAATGGAGGGGTTAGCAATCAGCCCCAGCATTTT.

J is TRBJ2-3 and V is TRBV28; TRBD2 aligns across 10 bases. V shed 5 bases, J shed 0 bases, and the junction held 8 bases outside the gene matches. Looked up from germline, CDR1 is MDHEN and CDR2 is SYDVKM. The CDR3 covers 17 residues. The CDR3, as DNA: TGTGCCAGCAGTCACGGGACTAGCGCGTATAGCACAGATACGCAGTATTTT. Encoded protein: CASSHGTSAYSTDTQYF.

This clone is a singleton in its sample. The V gene is TRBV6-5, the J gene TRBJ2-1, with 7 bases fitting TRBD1. Per the germline V gene, CDR1 is MNHEY and CDR2 is SVGAGI. This CDR3 comprises 16 residues. The V segment lost 0 bases and the J segment 0 bases; nucleotides outside the gene matches: 2. DNA for the CDR3: TGTGCCAGCAGTTACTCACCAGGGGGCTCCTACAATGAGCAGTTCTTC. Encoded protein: CASSYSPGGSYNEQFF.

The chain carries TRBV7-2 and TRBJ1-4; D is possibly TRBD1 (5 bases). CDR3 length: 16 residues. V lost 1 base and J lost 3, with 12 bases in between. The germline V gene has CDR1 SGHTA and CDR2 FQGNSA. The CDR3 loop reads CASSLVRDYPNEKLFF. CDR3 bases: TGTGCCAGCAGCTTAGTCAGGGACTACCCTAATGAAAAACTGTTTTTT.

This chain links TRBV7-3 with TRBJ2-3; 8 bases agree with TRBD2. V trimming: 4 bases; J trimming: 2 bases; junction bases outside the gene matches: 14. The CDR3 contains 18 residues. The germline V gene has CDR1 SGHTA and CDR2 FQGTGA. The DNA for the CDR3 is TGTGCCAGCAGCTACCCCCAGCGGGGGTTTTCAGACACAGATACGCAGTATTTT. It encodes CASSYPQRGFSDTDTQYF.

The V call is TRBV2, the J call TRBJ2-5; D call uncertain. Trimming shortened V by 2 bases and J by 0 bases, and 4 bases separated the two germline ends. The CDR3 sequence is 13 residues long. Per the germline V gene, CDR1 is SNHLY and CDR2 is FYNNEI. The CDR3 spells CASSELDQETQYF. CDR3 sequence (DNA): TGTGCCAGCAGTGAACTAGACCAAGAGACCCAGTACTTC.